A selection of T cell receptor beta chains follows, all from one sample in a study of cytomegalovirus exposure and HLA in healthy donors. Clones were read by immunoSEQ multiplex PCR, and TCRdb kept only the in-frame ones, dropping some. The table includes around 260,000 clones, 80% detected once. The material sequenced was PBMCs. Receptors originate from a girl aged 2 to 9 in good health and CMV-seronegative. CDR3s include the opening cysteine and the closing phenylalanine or tryptophan. The D gene is left open where the match is weak. A row's size may be missing; if present it is once, few, many or a size class.

TRBJ2-2,TRBV4-1,TRBD2,-,CASSQVPGRVTGELFF,TGCGCCAGCAGCCAAGTTCCAGGGAGGGTGACCGGGGAGCTGTTTTTT
TRBJ2-7,TRBV18,TRBD1,-,CASSPGTETYEQYF,TGTGCCAGCTCCCCCGGGACAGAGACCTACGAGCAGTACTTC
TRBJ1-1,TRBV5-4,TRBD1,-,CASSTGTGGDRAFF,TGTGCCAGCAGCACTGGGACAGGGGGCGATAGGGCTTTCTTT
TRBJ2-7,TRBV4-1,TRBD2,-,CASSPAATSGSREQYF,TGCGCCAGCAGCCCCGCTGCGACTAGCGGGAGTCGCGAGCAGTACTTC
TRBJ2-2,TRBV28,-,-,CASSSSGAGTGELFF,TGTGCCAGCAGTTCCTCCGGCGCGGGCACCGGGGAGCTGTTTTTT
TRBJ2-2,TRBV5-4,-,once,CASSLVEINTGELFF,TGTGCCAGCAGCTTGGTTGAGATTAACACCGGGGAGCTGTTTTTT
TRBJ2-3,TRBV28,TRBD2,-,CASSGQTSGRTDTQYF,TGTGCCAGCAGTGGCCAGACTAGCGGGAGAACAGATACGCAGTATTTT
TRBJ2-7,TRBV30,TRBD1,-,CASGTDPYEQYF,TGTGCCTCCGGGACAGACCCCTACGAGCAGTACTTC
TRBJ2-3,TRBV2,TRBD2,-,CASPQGVTSGGDTQYF,TGTGCCAGCCCCCAGGGGGTGACTAGCGGGGGGGATACGCAGTATTTT
TRBJ2-1,TRBV6-1,-,-,CASSDWSPYNEQFF,TGTGCCAGCAGTGATTGGAGTCCTTACAATGAGCAGTTCTTC
TRBJ1-1,TRBV9,-,-,CASSDLQGEAFF,TGTGCCAGCAGCGACCTACAGGGAGAAGCTTTCTTT
TRBJ1-1,TRBV7-9,-,-,CASSLGQATPLSLEAFF,TGTGCCAGCAGCTTAGGGCAGGCAACGCCCCTATCCCTTGAAGCTTTCTTT
TRBJ2-5,TRBV12-5,-,-,CASGLTAQETQYF,TGTGCTAGTGGTTTGACTGCCCAAGAGACCCAGTACTTC
TRBJ2-3,TRBV4-2,TRBD2,-,CASSQDITAGGPRDTQYF,TGTGCCAGCAGCCAAGATATCACTGCGGGAGGGCCAAGAGATACGCAGTATTTT
TRBJ2-5,TRBV5-4,-,-,CASSLGGVETQYF,TGTGCCAGCAGCTTGGGGGGCGTCGAGACCCAGTACTTC
TRBJ2-3,TRBV6-6,-,-,CASSHLDRNTDTQYF,TGTGCCAGCAGTCATCTTGACAGGAACACAGATACGCAGTATTTT
TRBJ2-1,TRBV7-9,TRBD2,-,CASSLKGGGGWVEQFF,TGTGCCAGCAGCTTAAAGGGCGGCGGGGGTTGGGTTGAGCAGTTCTTC
TRBJ2-1,TRBV13,-,-,CASSLVGSQFF,TGTGCCAGCAGCTTAGTCGGGAGTCAGTTCTTC
TRBJ2-5,TRBV28,TRBD1,-,CASIPSEGQGFSETQYF,TGTGCCAGCATCCCGTCCGAGGGACAGGGTTTCTCAGAGACCCAGTACTTC
TRBJ1-2,TRBV5-1,-,once,CASSSGQTSNYGYTF,TGCGCCAGCAGCTCCGGACAGACCTCTAACTATGGCTACACCTTC
TRBJ1-5,TRBV29-1,TRBD1,-,CSVGDSSVSNQPQHF,TGCAGCGTGGGGGACAGCTCAGTTAGCAATCAGCCCCAGCATTTT
TRBJ2-1,TRBV18,TRBD1,once,CASSPRLAQVKTGYNEQFF,TGTGCCAGCTCACCGAGGCTAGCCCAGGTAAAGACAGGGTACAATGAGCAGTTCTTC
TRBJ1-3,TRBV7-2,TRBD1,-,CASSLRTGGVRNTIYF,TGTGCCAGCAGCCTGCGTACAGGGGGCGTGAGAAACACCATATATTTT
TRBJ1-1,TRBV6-6,-,-,CASSYNPGVEAFF,TGTGCCAGCAGTTATAACCCGGGTGTCGAAGCTTTCTTT
TRBJ1-1,TRBV18,-,few,CASSLSEGGTEAFF,TGTGCCAGCTCACTTAGTGAAGGAGGCACTGAAGCTTTCTTT
TRBJ2-3,TRBV25-1,-,-,CAGHDGNTDTQYF,TGTGCCGGACATGACGGAAATACAGATACGCAGTATTTT
TRBJ1-4,TRBV7-8,-,-,CASRTTGSNEKLFF,TGTGCCAGCCGAACTACGGGGAGTAATGAAAAACTGTTTTTT
TRBJ2-1,TRBV19,TRBD2,-,CASSMDGGYNEQFF,TGTGCCAGTAGTATGGACGGGGGGTACAATGAGCAGTTCTTC
TRBJ1-1,TRBV28,-,-,CASSQHRVWDPMGTEAFF,TGTGCCAGCAGTCAACACAGGGTCTGGGACCCCATGGGGACTGAAGCTTTCTTT
TRBJ1-5,TRBV28,TRBD1,-,CASSRSGGSNQPQHF,TGTGCCAGCAGTAGATCAGGGGGTAGCAATCAGCCCCAGCATTTT
TRBJ2-5,TRBV7-9,TRBD1,once,CASSLIVFGRGRGETQYF,TGTGCCAGCAGCTTAATCGTCTTTGGCAGGGGGCGAGGAGAGACCCAGTACTTC
TRBJ1-2,TRBV25-1,-,-,CASSDRGAGYGYTF,TGTGCCAGCAGTGATAGGGGCGCAGGCTATGGCTACACCTTC
TRBJ2-2,TRBV7-9,TRBD2,once,CSSSDMTSNTGELFF,TGTTCCAGCAGCGATATGACTAGCAACACCGGGGAGCTGTTTTTT
TRBJ2-1,TRBV13,TRBD2,-,CASRGLAVNEQFF,TGTGCCAGCAGGGGACTAGCAGTAAATGAGCAGTTCTTC
TRBJ2-2,TRBV5-4,-,-,CASSWGRGNTGELFF,TGTGCCAGCAGCTGGGGCAGGGGTAACACCGGGGAGCTGTTTTTT
TRBJ2-1,TRBV28,TRBD2,-,CASSFGGAYNEQFF,TGTGCCAGCAGTTTCGGGGGGGCCTACAATGAGCAGTTCTTC
TRBJ1-2,TRBV6-5,TRBD1,once,CASSYGGQGAYGYTF,TGTGCCAGCAGTTACGGGGGACAGGGGGCATATGGCTACACCTTC
TRBJ2-5,TRBV9,-,-,CASSVELREGTQYF,TGTGCCAGCAGCGTAGAACTCCGGGAAGGGACCCAGTACTTC
TRBJ1-1,TRBV9,TRBD1,-,CASSPTGTGVSEAFF,TGTGCCAGCAGCCCCACCGGGACAGGGGTAAGTGAAGCTTTCTTT
TRBJ2-7,TRBV2,TRBD1,-,CATTWRDRGPLLSYEQYF,TGTGCCACTACGTGGCGGGACAGGGGTCCCCTTCTCTCCTACGAGCAGTACTTC